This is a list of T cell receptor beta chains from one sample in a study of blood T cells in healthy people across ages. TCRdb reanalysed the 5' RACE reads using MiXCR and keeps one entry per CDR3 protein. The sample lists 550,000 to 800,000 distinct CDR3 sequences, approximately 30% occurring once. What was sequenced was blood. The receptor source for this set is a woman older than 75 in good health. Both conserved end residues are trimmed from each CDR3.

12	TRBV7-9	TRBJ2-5	ASSPRTGEETQY
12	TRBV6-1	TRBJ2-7	VSSTGTGTYEQY
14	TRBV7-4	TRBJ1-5	ASSCQRQEDNQPQH
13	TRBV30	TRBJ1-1	AWSVLRQVSRTAF
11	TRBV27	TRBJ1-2	ASKDRERYGYT
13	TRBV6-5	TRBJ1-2	ASSFFRTPNYGYT
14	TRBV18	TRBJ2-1	ASSPSGAPTYNEQF
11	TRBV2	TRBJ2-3	ARNRESTDTQY
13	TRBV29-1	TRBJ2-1	SVRDGHSSYNEQF
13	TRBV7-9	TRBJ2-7	ASSERASAGYEQY
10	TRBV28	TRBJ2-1	ASRLLHNEQF
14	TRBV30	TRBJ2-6	AWSVKGFTGATVLT
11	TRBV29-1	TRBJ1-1	SVGWGGRTEAF
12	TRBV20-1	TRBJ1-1	SARKGVGNTEAF
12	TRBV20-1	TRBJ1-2	SVSDGGRGYGYT
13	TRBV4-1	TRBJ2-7	ASSQLAGPPYEQY
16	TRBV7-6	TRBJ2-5	ASSLVRLAGGNYNEQY
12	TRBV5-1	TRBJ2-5	ASTTGSSQETQY
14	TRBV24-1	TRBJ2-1	ATSDGTASSYNEQF
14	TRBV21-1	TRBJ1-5	ASSKNRGRGNQPQH
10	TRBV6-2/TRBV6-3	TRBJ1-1	ASNTGNTEAF
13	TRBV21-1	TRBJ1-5	ASSRRGRGYQPQH
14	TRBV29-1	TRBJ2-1	SVARTGGTEDNEQF
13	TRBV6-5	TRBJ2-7	ASSYSGQDFYEQY
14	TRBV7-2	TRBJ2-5	ASSPWTSGGEETQY
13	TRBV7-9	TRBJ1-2	ASRAGGATSHGYT
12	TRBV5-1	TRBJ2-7	ASSFREPSYEQY
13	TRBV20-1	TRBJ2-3	SARDLAGAADTQY
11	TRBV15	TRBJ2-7	ATSPSPGREQY
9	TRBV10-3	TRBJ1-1	AIRGDTEAF
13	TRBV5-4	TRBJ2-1	ASSLPDYTYNEQF
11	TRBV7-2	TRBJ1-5	ASSTSQGQPQH
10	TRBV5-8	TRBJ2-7	ASSFHRDRVY
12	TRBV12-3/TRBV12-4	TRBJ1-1	ASSWGTGDTEAF
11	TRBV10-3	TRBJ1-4	AVKAGRGEKLF
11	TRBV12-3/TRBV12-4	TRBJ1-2	ASSSDRAMGYT